The T cell receptor (beta chain) described here comes from a study of T-cell reconstitution after alpha-beta-depleted transplantation in children (TCRdb year 2016). With respect to the entire study: T-cell immune reconstitution after TCRalphabeta/CD19-depleted allogeneic hematopoietic cell transplantation in children was quantitatively tracked in the study by means of TCR repertoire profiling.

In light of the paper, this sample's time point label describes: day 60 (about 2 months) after transplantation. The treatment or condition label of this sample denotes: allogeneic hematopoietic cell transplantation with graft depleted of TCRalphabeta T cells and CD19 B cells. The children who served as transplant recipients had been given grafts of TCRalphabeta/CD19-depleted allogeneic hematopoietic cells. From the germline V gene, CDR1 is MDHEN and CDR2 is SYDVKM. From its cysteine to its phenylalanine, the CDR3 spans 14 amino acids. Kept here is only the CDR3 DNA, which spans 42 bases and is read in frame from base 1. V is shortened by 6 bases, J by 3 bases, and the region joining them spans 13 bases. The library was obtained by PCR. Sequencing was performed on an Illumina HiSeq 2500. TCR library preparation used molecular barcoding, with unique molecular identifiers applied to normalize quantification of the TCRbeta repertoire. The public reads were reprocessed in TCRdb via fastp at Q25 and MiXCR, keeping in-frame beta chains. Duplicate CDR3 protein sequences are folded into a single record with the most common DNA and genes. In all, the sample holds under 60,000 distinct CDR3 sequences, and approximately 6% of those were seen once. 30% to 35% of the sample is in the top ten clones.

General findings and caveats noted by the study authors: In some patients, the high TCRbeta diversity seen at day 60 was put down to recipient T cells and intrathymic progenitors that had survived conditioning. Apparently early alphabetaT-cell count recovery about two months after transplant reportedly relied on only several hundred rapidly expanded clones derived from non-depleted graft cells. Hyperexpanded clone frequencies declined over subsequent months; after one year, T-cell counts and TCRbeta diversity were mostly attributed to newly produced T cells.

This clonotype was seen repeatedly, ten times or more. Its specific antigen is unknown. There are no base qualities to consult, and no much larger clone falls within one base. The source material was PBMCs, mostly from graft donor cells, sampled 60 days after TCRalphabeta/CD19-depleted stem cell transplant. The rearrangement combines TRBV28 with TRBJ2-3; TRBD1 is perhaps the D gene, given 5 matching bases. The receptor was isolated from a female patient under 10 years old who had a stem cell transplant for aplastic anemia, so the T cells may come from the graft donor. DNA sequence: TGTGCCAGCAGCCTGCCCCCAGGGACAGATACGCAGTATTTT. This sequence encodes CASSLPPGTDTQYF.